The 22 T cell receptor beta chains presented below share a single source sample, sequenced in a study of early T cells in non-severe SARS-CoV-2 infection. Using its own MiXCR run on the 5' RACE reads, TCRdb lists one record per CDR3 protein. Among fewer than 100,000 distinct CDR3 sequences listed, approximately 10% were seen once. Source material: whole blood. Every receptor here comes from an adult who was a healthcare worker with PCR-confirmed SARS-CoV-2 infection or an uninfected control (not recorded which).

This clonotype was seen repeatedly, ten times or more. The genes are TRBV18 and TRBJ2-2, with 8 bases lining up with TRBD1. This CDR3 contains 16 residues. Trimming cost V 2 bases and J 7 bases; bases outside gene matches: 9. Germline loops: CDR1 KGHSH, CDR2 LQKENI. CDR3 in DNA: TGTGCCAGCTCACCAGCCGGGACAGGTGGAAACGGGGAGCTGTTTTTT. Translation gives CASSPAGTGGNGELFF.

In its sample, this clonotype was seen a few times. CDR3 region: CASSTSGNEQFF. CDR3 DNA sequence: TGTGCCAGCTCAACCTCTGGCAATGAGCAGTTCTTC. The chain recombines TRBV18 with TRBJ2-1; D remains ambiguous. The germline V and J ends were trimmed by 5 bases and 6 bases, with 8 bases remaining between them. The CDR3 spans 12 residues. The germline V gene has CDR1 KGHSH and CDR2 LQKENI.

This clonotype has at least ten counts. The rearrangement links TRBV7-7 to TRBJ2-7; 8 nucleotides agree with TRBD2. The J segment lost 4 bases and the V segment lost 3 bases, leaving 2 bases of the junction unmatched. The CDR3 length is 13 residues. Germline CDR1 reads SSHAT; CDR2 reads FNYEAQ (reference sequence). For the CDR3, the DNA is TGTGCCAGCAGCTTCCAGCGGGGGTACGAGCAGTACTTC. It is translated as CASSFQRGYEQYF.

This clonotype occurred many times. The CDR3, as DNA: TGCAGTGCTCTAGTAGGGAGGAATGAGCAGTTCTTC. Translating it yields CSALVGRNEQFF. The chain recombines TRBV20-1 with TRBJ2-1, with D tentatively TRBD2 (6 bases). Between the trimmed V and J ends, which lost 5 bases and 7 bases, there was a span of 12 bases. The CDR3 has 12 amino acids. The V gene's germline CDR1 is DFQATT and CDR2 SNEGSKA (reference sequence).

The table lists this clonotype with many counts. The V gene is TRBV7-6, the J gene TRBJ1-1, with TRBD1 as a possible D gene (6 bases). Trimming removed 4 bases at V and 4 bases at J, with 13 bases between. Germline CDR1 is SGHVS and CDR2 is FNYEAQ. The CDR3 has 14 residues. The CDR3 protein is CASSSSGGTTEAFF. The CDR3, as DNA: TGTGCCAGCAGCTCGTCGGGGGGCACCACTGAAGCTTTCTTT.

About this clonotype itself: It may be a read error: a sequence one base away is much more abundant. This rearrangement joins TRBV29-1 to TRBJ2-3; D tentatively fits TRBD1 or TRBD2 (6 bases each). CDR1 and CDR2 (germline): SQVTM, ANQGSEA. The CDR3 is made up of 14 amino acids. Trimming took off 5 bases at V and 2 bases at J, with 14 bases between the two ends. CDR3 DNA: TGCAGCGTTCTGGGGGGCACGACCACAGATACGCAGTATTTT. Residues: CSVLGGTTTDTQYF.

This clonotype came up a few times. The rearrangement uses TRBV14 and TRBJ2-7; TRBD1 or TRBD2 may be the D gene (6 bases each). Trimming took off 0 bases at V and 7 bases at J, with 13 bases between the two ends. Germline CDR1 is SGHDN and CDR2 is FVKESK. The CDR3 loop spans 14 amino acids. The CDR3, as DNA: TGTGCCAGCAGCCAAGACCGGGGGCATCGGGAGCAGTACTTC. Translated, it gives CASSQDRGHREQYF.

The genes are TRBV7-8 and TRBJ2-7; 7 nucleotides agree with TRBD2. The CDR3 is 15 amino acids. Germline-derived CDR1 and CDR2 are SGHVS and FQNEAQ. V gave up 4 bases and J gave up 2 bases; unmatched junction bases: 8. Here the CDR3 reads CASSWGGGRTYEQYF. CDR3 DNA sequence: TGTGCCAGCAGCTGGGGCGGGGGAAGGACCTACGAGCAGTACTTC.

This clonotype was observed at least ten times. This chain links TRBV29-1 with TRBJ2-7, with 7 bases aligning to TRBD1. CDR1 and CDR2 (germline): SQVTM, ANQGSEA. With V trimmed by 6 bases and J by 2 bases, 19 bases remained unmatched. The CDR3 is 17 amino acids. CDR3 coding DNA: TGCAGCGTCACCAGTGGGACAGTGTCACCCCAAGCCTACGAGCAGTACTTC. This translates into CSVTSGTVSPQAYEQYF.

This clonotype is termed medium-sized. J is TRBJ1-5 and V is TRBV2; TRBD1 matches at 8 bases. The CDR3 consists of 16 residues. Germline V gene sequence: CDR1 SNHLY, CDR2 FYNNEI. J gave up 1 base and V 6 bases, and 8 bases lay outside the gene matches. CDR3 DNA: TGTGCCAGCAGAGATCCGGGACAGGCGAGCAATCAGCCCCAGCATTTT. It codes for CASRDPGQASNQPQHF.

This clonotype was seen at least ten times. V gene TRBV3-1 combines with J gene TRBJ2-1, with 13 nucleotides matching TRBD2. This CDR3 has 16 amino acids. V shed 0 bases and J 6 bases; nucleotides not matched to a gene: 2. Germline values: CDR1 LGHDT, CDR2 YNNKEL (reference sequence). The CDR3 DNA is TGTGCCAGCAGCCAAGATCGACTAGCGGGGGGCAATGAGCAGTTCTTC. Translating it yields CASSQDRLAGGNEQFF.

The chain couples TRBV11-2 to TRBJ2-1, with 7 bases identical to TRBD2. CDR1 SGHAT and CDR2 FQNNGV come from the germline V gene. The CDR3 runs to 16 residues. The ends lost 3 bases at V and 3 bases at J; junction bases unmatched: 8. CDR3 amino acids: CASSLGGEGGYNEQFF. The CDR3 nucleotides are TGTGCCAGCAGCTTGGGGGGGGAGGGCGGCTACAATGAGCAGTTCTTC.

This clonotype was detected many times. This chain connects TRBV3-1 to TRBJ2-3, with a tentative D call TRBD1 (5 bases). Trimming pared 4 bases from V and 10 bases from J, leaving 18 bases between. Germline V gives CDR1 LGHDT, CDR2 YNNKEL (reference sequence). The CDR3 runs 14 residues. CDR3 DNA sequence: TGTGCCAGCAGCCCCGCTTTTGAGGCCAGGGCGCAGTATTTT. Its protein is CASSPAFEARAQYF.

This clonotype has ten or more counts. The CDR3: CASSWDRANTEAFF. CDR3 in DNA: TGTGCCAGCAGCTGGGACAGGGCGAACACTGAAGCTTTCTTT. The rearrangement links TRBV6-1 to TRBJ1-1; 9 nucleotides align to TRBD1. The CDR3 sequence is 14 residues long. Per the germline V gene, CDR1 is MNHNS and CDR2 is SASEGT. V was pared by 6 bases and J by 1 base, with 3 bases of the junction left unmatched.

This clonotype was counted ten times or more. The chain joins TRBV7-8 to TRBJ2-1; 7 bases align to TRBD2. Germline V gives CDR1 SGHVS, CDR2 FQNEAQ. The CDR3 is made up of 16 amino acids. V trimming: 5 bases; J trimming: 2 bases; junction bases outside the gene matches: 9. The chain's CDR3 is CASSPTRGSTYNEQFF. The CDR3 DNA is TGTGCCAGCAGCCCCACGCGGGGGTCGACCTACAATGAGCAGTTCTTC. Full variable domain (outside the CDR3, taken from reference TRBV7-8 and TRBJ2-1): GAGVSQSPRYKVAKRGQDVALRCDPISGHVSLFWYQQALGQGPEFLTYFQNEAQLDKSGLPSDRFFAERPEGSVSTLKIQRTQQEDSAVYLCASSPTRGSTYNEQFFGPGTRLTVL.

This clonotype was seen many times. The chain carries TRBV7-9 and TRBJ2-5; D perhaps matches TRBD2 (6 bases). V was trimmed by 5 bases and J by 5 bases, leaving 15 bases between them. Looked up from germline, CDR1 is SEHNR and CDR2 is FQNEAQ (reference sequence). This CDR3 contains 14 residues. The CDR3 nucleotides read TGTGCCAGCAGCCGCCGGGGGAGCTGGGAGACCCAGTACTTC. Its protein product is CASSRRGSWETQYF.

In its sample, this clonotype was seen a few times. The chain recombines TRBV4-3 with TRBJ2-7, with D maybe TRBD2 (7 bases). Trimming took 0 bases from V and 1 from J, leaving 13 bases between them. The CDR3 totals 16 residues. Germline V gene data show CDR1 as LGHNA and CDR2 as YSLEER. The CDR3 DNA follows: TGCGCCAGCAGCCAAGATCGGCGGGGGCCGTCCTACGAGCAGTACTTC. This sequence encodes CASSQDRRGPSYEQYF.

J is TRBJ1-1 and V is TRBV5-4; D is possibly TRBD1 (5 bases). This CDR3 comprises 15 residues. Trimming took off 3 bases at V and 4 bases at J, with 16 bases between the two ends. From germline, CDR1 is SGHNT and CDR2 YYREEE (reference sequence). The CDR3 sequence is CASSSGGSGGTEAFF. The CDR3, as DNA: TGTGCCAGCAGCTCGGGCGGGTCCGGGGGCACTGAAGCTTTCTTT.

The CDR3 DNA follows: TGTGCCAGCAGTCCCCGGACAGGGGTCACCTATGGCTACACCTTC. Its translation: CASSPRTGVTYGYTF. This chain links TRBV6-2 or TRBV6-3 with TRBJ1-2; 9 bases are a match to TRBD1. The V and J ends lost 5 bases and 4 bases, in that order; junction bases with no gene match: 8. Germline CDR1 reads MNHEY; CDR2 reads SVGEGT. The CDR3 loop spans 15 amino acids.

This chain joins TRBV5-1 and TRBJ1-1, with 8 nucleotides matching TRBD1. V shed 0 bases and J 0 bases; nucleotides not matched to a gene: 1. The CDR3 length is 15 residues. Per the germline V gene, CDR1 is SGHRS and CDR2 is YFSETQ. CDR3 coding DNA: TGCGCCAGCAGCTTGGGACAGGGGATGAACACTGAAGCTTTCTTT. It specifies CASSLGQGMNTEAFF.

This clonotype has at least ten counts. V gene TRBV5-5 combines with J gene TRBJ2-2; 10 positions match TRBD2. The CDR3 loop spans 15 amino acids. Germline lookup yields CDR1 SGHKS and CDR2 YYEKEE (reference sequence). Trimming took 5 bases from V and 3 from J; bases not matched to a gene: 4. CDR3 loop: CASRRLAGDTGELFF. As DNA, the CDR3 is TGTGCCAGCAGGCGTCTAGCGGGGGACACCGGGGAGCTGTTTTTT.

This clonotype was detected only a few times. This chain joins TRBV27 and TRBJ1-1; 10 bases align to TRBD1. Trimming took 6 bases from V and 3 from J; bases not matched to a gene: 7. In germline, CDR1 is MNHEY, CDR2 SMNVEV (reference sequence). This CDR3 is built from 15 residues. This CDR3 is CASRSWGTGDTEAFF. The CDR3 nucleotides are TGTGCCAGCAGATCCTGGGGGACAGGGGACACTGAAGCTTTCTTT.